This T cell receptor beta chain was found in a study of cytomegalovirus exposure and HLA in healthy donors. Concerning this clone: Its cognate antigen is unknown.

Study results and limitations: In vitro work confirmed that a few CMV-associated chains recognize CMV antigens. In the approximately 130 validation repertoires, about 94% of cluster scores exceeded 0, per a later analysis.

From germline, CDR1 is MNHEY and CDR2 SVGAGI. V lost 0 bases to trimming and J lost 1 base; unmatched junction nucleotides: 0. The CDR3 is 16 amino acids. Generated by immunoSEQ multiplex PCR, the TCRdb table keeps only in-frame clones and is missing some. The sample consists of about 150,000 clones, about 88% of them appearing once. The genes are TRBV6-5 and TRBJ2-1; 10 bases fit TRBD1. Sequencing used PBMCs. The origin of this receptor is a man aged 18 to 35 in good health and CMV-seropositive. The CDR3 DNA reads TGTGCCAGCAGTTACTCGGGACAGGGGTCCTACAATGAGCAGTTCTTC. Its translation is CASSYSGQGSYNEQFF.